The T cell receptor (beta chain) under discussion was sequenced for a study of beta chain features in type 1 diabetes. General observations from the study: For Type 1 diabetes patients, all four CD4+ subsets carried TCRB CDR3s that were moderately but significantly shorter.

Expressed TCRB transcripts got sequenced, as all isolated RNA was reverse transcribed. Roughly 1 million reads per sample were averaged for stem cell-like memory samples. Here immunoSEQ multiplex PCR was the method, and the copy in TCRdb shows in-frame clones only, minus some. The profile shows approximately 20,000 clones, 50% to 60% of them singletons. The CDR3 consists of 11 residues. CDR1 and CDR2 from the germline V gene are MDHEN and SYDVKM. Deletions cut 6 bases from V and 6 bases from J, with 7 bases between. Only one heparinised blood draw was taken per donor, and its volume averaged around 100 mL. This clone showed up just once. Its antigen is currently unknown.

The sequence came from a man younger than 35 with type 1 diabetes. The sequenced material came from stem cell memory CD4+ T cells from blood. The chain joins TRBV28 to TRBJ2-3, with no clear D. The chain's CDR3 is CASRAWDTQYF. The CDR3, as DNA: TGTGCCAGCAGGGCATGGGATACGCAGTATTTT.